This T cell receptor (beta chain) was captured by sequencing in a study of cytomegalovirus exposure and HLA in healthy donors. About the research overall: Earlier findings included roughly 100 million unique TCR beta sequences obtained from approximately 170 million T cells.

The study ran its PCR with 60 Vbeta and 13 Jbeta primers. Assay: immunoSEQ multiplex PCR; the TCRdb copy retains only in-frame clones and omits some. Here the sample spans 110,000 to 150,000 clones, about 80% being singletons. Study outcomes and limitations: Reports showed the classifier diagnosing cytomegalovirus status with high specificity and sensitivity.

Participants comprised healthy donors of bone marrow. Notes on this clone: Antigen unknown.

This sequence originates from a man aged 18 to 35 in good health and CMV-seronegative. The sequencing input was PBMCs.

CDR3 sequence reads: CASSHRQDNSPLHF. DNA of the CDR3: TGCGCCAGCAGCCACCGCCAGGATAATTCACCCCTCCACTTT. The chain recombines TRBV4-1 with TRBJ1-6; D remains unclear. The germline V gene encodes CDR1 MGHRA and CDR2 YSYEKL. This CDR3 spans 14 amino acids. V was cut by 3 bases and J by 5 bases, with 8 bases left in between.